This T cell receptor (beta chain) is drawn from a study of spatial heterogeneity in lung cancer. Study summary: Available follow-up PBMC samples were sequenced, at a median of roughly two years post-resection.

This clonotype was seen many times. TCRdb independently ran MiXCR on the 5' RACE reads; one entry per CDR3 protein. This table holds some 120,000 distinct CDR3 sequences, 9% to 15% found once. CDR3 size: 14 residues. From germline, CDR1 is DFQATT and CDR2 SNEGSKA (reference sequence). The J segment lost 9 bases and the V segment lost 3 bases, leaving 10 bases of the junction unmatched. The time point here: blood at routine non-recurrence follow-up after resection. Whole RNA, which was extracted from tumor, nontumor lung tissue or frozen PBMC, was sequenced without any cell sorting. The source material was PBMCs, sampled at follow-up. This sequence was found in a male donor with early-stage non-small cell lung cancer. The V call is TRBV20-1, the J call TRBJ2-1; 8 bases are a match to TRBD1. The CDR3 protein is CSARVRQGSGEQFF. The CDR3 DNA reads as TGCAGTGCTAGGGTTCGACAGGGGAGTGGTGAGCAGTTCTTC.